The 2 T cell receptor beta chains in this list originate from one sample, sequenced in a study of Graves' ophthalmopathy and Graves' hyperthyroidism (dated 2018 in TCRdb). Reads for this sample came from an Illumina HiSeq 2000. For repertoire sequencing, TCR beta CDR3 regions were amplified from RNA transcripts. HTBI primers and the Qiagen OneStep RT-PCR kit were used in a first-round RT-PCR, which was followed by a second-round multiplex PCR, size selection and purification. In-frame beta chains were kept once TCRdb had trimmed the public reads at Q25 with fastp and called clones with MiXCR. Every distinct CDR3 protein forms one entry, paired with its most common genes and DNA. Recorded for this sample are about 400,000 distinct CDR3 sequences; about 18% of them occurred a single time. Of the sample, roughly 1.4% falls within the top ten clones. The sample comprised peripheral blood. These receptors all come from a woman aged 18 to 35 with Graves' ophthalmopathy. Donor details come from another sample of the same person, matched by shared clones.

The table lists this clonotype with many counts. CDR3 in amino acids: CASRPGLAARETQYF. The CDR3 DNA is TGTGCCAGCAGGCCGGGACTAGCGGCACGGGAGACCCAGTACTTC. The V gene is TRBV12-3 or TRBV12-4, the J gene TRBJ2-5; 11 bases are shared with TRBD2. The junction had 8 bases not matched to a gene; V was cut back by 6 bases and J by 5 bases. This CDR3 contains 15 residues.

This clonotype was detected ten times or more. The CDR3 loop is CASRQGMETQYF. The CDR3 region has the DNA TGTGCCAGCCGACAGGGGATGGAGACCCAGTACTTC. This chain joins TRBV28 and TRBJ2-5, with 8 bases matching TRBD1. This CDR3 is built from 12 residues. J lost 5 bases, V lost 8 bases, and 4 bases had no gene match. CDR1 MDHEN and CDR2 SYDVKM come from the germline V gene.